A single sample is the source of the 17 T cell receptor beta chains below, sequenced in a study of T cell responses to AZD1222 COVID-19 vaccine. Method: immunoSEQ multiplex PCR; TCRdb's copy keeps in-frame clones and lacks some. The table records about 120,000 clones, more than 80% of them present only once. Sequencing used peripheral blood, obtained 28 days after the second dose of the MenACWY control vaccine. These receptor sequences come from an adult who received the MenACWY meningococcal vaccine as a control.

The chain combines TRBV11-2 with TRBJ2-4; D ambiguous. Germline CDR1 and CDR2: SGHAT and FQNNGV. Trimming stripped 3 bases from V and 0 bases from J, with 12 bases between. The CDR3 spans 16 residues. The CDR3 loop reads CASSFKQAIAKNIQYF. The CDR3 nucleotides read TGTGCCAGCAGCTTCAAGCAGGCTATAGCCAAAAACATTCAGTACTTC.

The chain combines TRBV2 with TRBJ2-5; 7 bases are shared with TRBD2. V shed 8 bases and J 7 bases; nucleotides not matched to a gene: 7. The germline gives CDR1 SNHLY, CDR2 FYNNEI. The CDR3 is 12 amino acids. The chain's CDR3 is CASDRGGVTQYF. The DNA of the CDR3 is TGTGCCAGCGATAGGGGAGGGGTGACCCAGTACTTC.

The chain links TRBV9 to TRBJ2-3; D gene uncertain. In germline, CDR1 is SGDLS, CDR2 YYNGEE. The CDR3 consists of 14 residues. The germline V and J ends were trimmed by 4 bases and 3 bases, with 12 bases remaining between them. CDR3 residues: CASSLRVWTDTQYF. The CDR3 region has the DNA TGTGCCAGCAGCCTCCGCGTGTGGACAGATACGCAGTATTTT.

This clone has a handful of counts. CDR3 sequence (DNA): TGCGCCAGCAGCCAATTGTTAGGCAGCTATGGCTACACCTTC. It encodes CASSQLLGSYGYTF. This rearrangement joins TRBV4-3 to TRBJ1-2; no firm D call. Germline V gives CDR1 LGHNA, CDR2 YSLEER. V lost 2 bases, J lost 4 bases, and 11 bases lay in between. The CDR3 has 14 amino acids.

In nucleotides, the CDR3 is TGTGCCAGCAGTTACCCAACTAGTTCCCAAGAGACCCAGTACTTC. Translation: CASSYPTSSQETQYF. V gene TRBV6-2 or TRBV6-3 combines with J gene TRBJ2-5; a possible D gene is TRBD2 (5 bases). The germline V and J ends were trimmed by 2 bases and 1 base, with 11 bases remaining between them. Germline assignment: CDR1 MNHEY and CDR2 SVGEGT. The CDR3 contains 15 residues.

This chain links TRBV5-6 with TRBJ1-3; 9 bases align to TRBD1. The germline V gene has CDR1 SGHDT and CDR2 YYEEEE. CDR3 size: 16 residues. The V segment lost 4 bases and the J segment 0 bases; nucleotides outside the gene matches: 5. CDR3 DNA: TGTGCCAGCAGCCGGGACAGGGTCGCCTCTGGAAACACCATATATTTT. Translating gives CASSRDRVASGNTIYF.

The chain links TRBV4-2 to TRBJ2-3; no clear D. Per germline, CDR1 LGHNA and CDR2 YNFKEQ. V lost 0 bases to trimming and J lost 6 bases, with 13 bases between them. CDR3 size: 15 residues. In nucleotides, the CDR3 is TGTGCCAGCAGCCAAGATAATATAGCTTCGGATACGCAGTATTTT. Translating gives CASSQDNIASDTQYF.

The chain links TRBV4-2 to TRBJ2-1; 9 bases match TRBD2. Germline V lookup: CDR1 LGHNA, CDR2 YNFKEQ. Unmatched junction bases numbered 2, after V lost 1 base and J lost 1 base. This CDR3 spans 16 amino acids. CDR3 nucleotides: TGTGCCAGCAGCCAAGGGCGGGGGGGTTCCTACAATGAGCAGTTCTTC. This codes for CASSQGRGGSYNEQFF.

CDR3 in DNA: TGTGCCAGCACCCAGGGCCTAGCGGGCACAGATACGCAGTATTTT. It codes for CASTQGLAGTDTQYF. This chain uses TRBV27 with TRBJ2-3; 7 bases are shared with TRBD2. Trimming at V came to 7 bases and at J to 1 base, leaving 8 bases not matched to a gene. The CDR3 covers 15 residues. Looked up from germline, CDR1 is MNHEY and CDR2 is SMNVEV (reference sequence).

The V call is TRBV6-5, the J call TRBJ2-3, with 11 positions matching TRBD1. Per the germline V gene, CDR1 is MNHEY and CDR2 is SVGAGI. The CDR3 loop spans 15 amino acids. J lost 2 bases, V lost 8 bases, and 6 bases had no gene match. The CDR3 sequence is CASARDRGATDTQYF. CDR3 nucleotides: TGTGCCAGCGCGAGGGACAGGGGGGCCACAGATACGCAGTATTTT.

The chain couples TRBV25-1 to TRBJ1-4; D gene uncertain. This CDR3 comprises 13 residues. CDR1 and CDR2 (germline): MGHDK, SYGVNS. V was trimmed by 6 bases and J by 1 base, leaving 6 bases between them. The CDR3 loop is CASSVRTNEKLFF. The CDR3 bases are TGTGCCAGCAGCGTCCGAACTAATGAAAAACTGTTTTTT.

The chain combines TRBV28 with TRBJ2-5, with D unresolved. V lost 1 base to trimming and J lost 0 bases, with 9 bases between them. Germline CDR1 MDHEN, CDR2 SYDVKM. This CDR3 has 15 amino acids. This CDR3 reads CASSLFWRNQETQYF. CDR3 in DNA: TGTGCCAGCAGTTTATTTTGGCGAAACCAAGAGACCCAGTACTTC. The complete variable domain, with remaining parts taken from reference TRBV28 and TRBJ2-5, reads DVKVTQSSRYLVKRTGEKVFLECVQDMDHENMFWYRQDPGLGLRLIYFSYDVKMKEKGDIPEGYSVSREKKERFSLILESASTNQTSMYLCASSLFWRNQETQYFGPGTRLLVL.

The chain is built from TRBV7-2 and TRBJ2-1; the match to TRBD2 covers 10 bases. Germline lookup yields CDR1 SGHTA and CDR2 FQGNSA. This CDR3 region has 15 residues. After removal of 5 bases from V and 7 bases from J, the junction contained 8 bases not matched to a gene. CDR3 sequence reads: CASSISGRAWNEQFF. The CDR3 coding sequence is TGTGCCAGCAGCATCAGCGGGAGGGCCTGGAATGAGCAGTTCTTC.

The CDR3 nucleotides are TGTGCCACCAGCAGAGATCTAGCCCCGATAAACAATGAGCAGTTCTTC. Translated, it gives CATSRDLAPINNEQFF. J is TRBJ2-1 and V is TRBV15; D might be TRBD2 (5 bases). CDR3 length equals 16 residues. The V and J ends lost 0 bases and 5 bases respectively, with 14 bases between them. The V gene's germline CDR1 is LNHNV and CDR2 YYDKDF (reference sequence).

The count of this clone is one. The chain has TRBV5-4 and TRBJ2-1, with D possibly matching TRBD2 (6 bases). This CDR3 region has 14 residues. Between the trimmed V and J ends, which lost 4 bases and 6 bases, there was a span of 14 bases. CDR1 is SGHNT and CDR2 is YYREEE in the germline V gene (reference sequence). CDR3 nucleotide sequence: TGTGCCAGCAGCCTGACTAGTAGCGGCAATGAGCAGTTCTTC. Translated: CASSLTSSGNEQFF.

This clone has a single count. The V call is TRBV29-1, the J call TRBJ1-4; TRBD1 matches 11 bases. The CDR3 has 13 residues. Germline CDR1 and CDR2: SQVTM and ANQGSEA. The V gene end was trimmed by 5 bases and the J gene end by 6 bases; junction bases not matched to a gene: 2. CDR3 protein: CSVLGQGDEKLFF. The CDR3, as DNA: TGCAGCGTTTTGGGACAGGGGGATGAAAAACTGTTTTTT.

In its sample, this clone was seen once. The sample carries other DNA sequences with the same CDR3. The CDR3 region has the DNA TGTGCCAGCAGCGTCGGGCTGGCGGGAGCCAATGAGCAGTTCTTC. It codes for CASSVGLAGANEQFF. The chain uses TRBV9 and TRBJ2-1; 7 bases line up with TRBD2. Trimming at V came to 2 bases and at J to 6 bases, leaving 8 bases not matched to a gene. There are 15 residues in the CDR3. CDR1 is SGDLS, CDR2 YYNGEE, per germline.